One TCR beta chain is described in this entry. The antigen is unknown. The data belong to a study of shared clonotypes between healthy human individuals. Across the whole study: A couple of female and three male donors aged 18 to 49 were enrolled.

After removal of 4 bases from V and 0 bases from J, the junction contained 4 bases not matched to a gene. Germline CDR1 is MDHEN and CDR2 is SYDVKM. The CDR3 spans 15 residues. Naive CD8 cells lacked CD45RO and underwent positive selection for CCR7, leaving out terminally differentiated effector memory CD45RA+ cells. Produced via immunoSEQ multiplex PCR; TCRdb's table is partial and in-frame only. The sample consists of some 2.1 million clones, about 94% of them appearing once. Whole-study results and caveats: When compared with the clonotypes that were shared by all four sorted-subset donors, the non-shared clonotypes turned out to have lower generation probabilities.

The clonotype originates from a man between 18 and 35 years old in good health. Some clones in this sample may be carry-over from other donors' samples. V and J are TRBV28 and TRBJ2-7, with 9 bases identical to TRBD2. Sequencing input: naive CD8+ T cells from PBMCs. This CDR3 reads CASSSSGGNSYEQYF. CDR3 coding DNA: TGTGCCAGCAGTTCAAGCGGGGGGAACTCCTACGAGCAGTACTTC. The whole variable domain, remainder taken from reference TRBV28 and TRBJ2-7, is DVKVTQSSRYLVKRTGEKVFLECVQDMDHENMFWYRQDPGLGLRLIYFSYDVKMKEKGDIPEGYSVSREKKERFSLILESASTNQTSMYLCASSSSGGNSYEQYFGPGTRLTVT.